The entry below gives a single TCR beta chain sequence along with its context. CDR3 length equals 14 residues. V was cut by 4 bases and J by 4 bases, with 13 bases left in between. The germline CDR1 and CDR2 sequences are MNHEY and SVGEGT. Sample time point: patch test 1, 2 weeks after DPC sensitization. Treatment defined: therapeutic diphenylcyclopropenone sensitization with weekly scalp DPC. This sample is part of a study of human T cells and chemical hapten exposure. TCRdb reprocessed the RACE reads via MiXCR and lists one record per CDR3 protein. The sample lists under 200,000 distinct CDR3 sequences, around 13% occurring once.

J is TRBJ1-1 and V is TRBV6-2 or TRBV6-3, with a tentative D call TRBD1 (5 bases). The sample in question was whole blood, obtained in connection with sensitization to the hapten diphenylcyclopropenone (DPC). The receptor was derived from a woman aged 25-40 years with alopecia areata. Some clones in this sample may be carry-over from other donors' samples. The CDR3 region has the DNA TGTGCCAGCAGTTCAGCTATCCAGGGCACTGAAGCTTTCTTT. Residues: CASSSAIQGTEAFF.